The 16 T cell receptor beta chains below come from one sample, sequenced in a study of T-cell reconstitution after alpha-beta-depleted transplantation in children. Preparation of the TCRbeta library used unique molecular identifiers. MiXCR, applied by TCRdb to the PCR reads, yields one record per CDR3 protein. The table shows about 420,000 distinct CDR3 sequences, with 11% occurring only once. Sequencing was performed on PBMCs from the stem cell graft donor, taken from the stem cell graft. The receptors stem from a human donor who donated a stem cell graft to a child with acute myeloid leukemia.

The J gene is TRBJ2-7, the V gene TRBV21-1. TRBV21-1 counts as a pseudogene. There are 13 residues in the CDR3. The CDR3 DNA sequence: TGTGCCAGCAAGATGACATGCTCCTACGAGCAGTACGTC. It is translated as CASKMTCSYEQYV.

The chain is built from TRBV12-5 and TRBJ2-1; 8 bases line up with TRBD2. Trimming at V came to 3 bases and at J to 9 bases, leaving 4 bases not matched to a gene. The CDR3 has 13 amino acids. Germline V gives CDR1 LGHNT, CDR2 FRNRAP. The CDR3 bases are TGTGCTAGTGGTTTCAGCGGGAGAACTGAGCAGTTCTTC. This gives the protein CASGFSGRTEQFF.

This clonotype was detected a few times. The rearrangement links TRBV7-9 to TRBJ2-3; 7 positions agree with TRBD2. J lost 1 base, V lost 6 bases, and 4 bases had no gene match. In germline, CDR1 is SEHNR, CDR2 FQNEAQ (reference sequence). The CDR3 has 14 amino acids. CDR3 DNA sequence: TGTGCCAGCAGTTATGGACTAGGCACAGATACGCAGTATTTT. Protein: CASSYGLGTDTQYF.

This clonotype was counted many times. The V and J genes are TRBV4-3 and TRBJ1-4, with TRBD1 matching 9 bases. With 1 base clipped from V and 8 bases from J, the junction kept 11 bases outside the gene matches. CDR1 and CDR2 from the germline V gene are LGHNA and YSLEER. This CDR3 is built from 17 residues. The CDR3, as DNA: TGCGCCAGCAGCCAAGCGCCAGGACAGGGGATTTGGGAAAAACTGTTTTTT. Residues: CASSQAPGQGIWEKLFF.

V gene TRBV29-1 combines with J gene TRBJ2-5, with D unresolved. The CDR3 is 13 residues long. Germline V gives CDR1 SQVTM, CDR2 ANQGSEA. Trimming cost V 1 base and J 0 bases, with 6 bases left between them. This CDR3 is CSVEAENQETQYF. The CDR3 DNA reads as TGCAGCGTTGAAGCGGAGAACCAAGAGACCCAGTACTTC.

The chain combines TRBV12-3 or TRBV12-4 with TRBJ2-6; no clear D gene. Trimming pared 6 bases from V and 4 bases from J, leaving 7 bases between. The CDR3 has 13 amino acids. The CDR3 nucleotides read TGTGCCAGCAGCCCCGCCGGGGCCAACGTCCTGACTTTC. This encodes CASSPAGANVLTF.

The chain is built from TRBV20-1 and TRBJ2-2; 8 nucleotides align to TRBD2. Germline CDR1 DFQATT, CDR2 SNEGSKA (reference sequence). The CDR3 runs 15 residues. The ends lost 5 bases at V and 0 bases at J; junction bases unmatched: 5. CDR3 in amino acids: CSAPRGGSNTGELFF. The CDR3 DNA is TGCAGTGCTCCCCGGGGGGGATCGAACACCGGGGAGCTGTTTTTT.

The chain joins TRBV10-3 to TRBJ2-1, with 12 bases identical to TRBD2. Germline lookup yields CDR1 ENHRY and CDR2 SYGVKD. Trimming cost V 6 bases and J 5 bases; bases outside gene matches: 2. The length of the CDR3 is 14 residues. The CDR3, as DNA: TGTGCCATCAGGCTAGCGGGGGGGGACAATGAGCAGTTCTTC. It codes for CAIRLAGGDNEQFF.

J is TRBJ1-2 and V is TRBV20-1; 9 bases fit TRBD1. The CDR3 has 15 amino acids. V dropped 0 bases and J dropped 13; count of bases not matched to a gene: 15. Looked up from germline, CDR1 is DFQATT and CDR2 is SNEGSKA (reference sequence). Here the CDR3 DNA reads TGCAGTGCTAGAGATTTTCTCGGGACAGGGAGTATTCGCACCTTC. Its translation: CSARDFLGTGSIRTF.

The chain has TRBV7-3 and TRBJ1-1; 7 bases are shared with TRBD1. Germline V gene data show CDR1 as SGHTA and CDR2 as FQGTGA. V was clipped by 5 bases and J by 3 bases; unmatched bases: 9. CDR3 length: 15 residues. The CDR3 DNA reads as TGTGCCAGCAGCCTTACCGCACAGGGGTACACTGAAGCTTTCTTT. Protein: CASSLTAQGYTEAFF. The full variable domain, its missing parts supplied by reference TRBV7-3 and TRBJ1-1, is GAGVSQTPSNKVTEKGKYVELRCDPISGHTALYWYRQSLGQGPEFLIYFQGTGAADDSGLPNDRFFAVRPEGSVSTLKIQRTERGDSAVYLCASSLTAQGYTEAFFGQGTRLTVV.

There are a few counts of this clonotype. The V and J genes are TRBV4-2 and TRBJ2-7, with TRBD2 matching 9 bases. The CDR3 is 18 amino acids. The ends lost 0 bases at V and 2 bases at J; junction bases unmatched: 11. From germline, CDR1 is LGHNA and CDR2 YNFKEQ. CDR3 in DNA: TGTGCCAGCAGCCAAGAATCCCCGAAAGCGGGGGGCACCTACGAGCAGTACTTC. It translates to CASSQESPKAGGTYEQYF.

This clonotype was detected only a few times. CDR3 in amino acids: CATSDTRTGTAGTQYF. CDR3 sequence (DNA): TGTGCCACCAGTGATACGCGGACAGGGACGGCGGGGACCCAGTACTTC. The chain combines TRBV24-1 with TRBJ2-5; TRBD1 matches 8 bases. The germline V gene encodes CDR1 KGHDR and CDR2 SFDVKD. The CDR3 extends over 16 amino acids. Trimming removed 3 bases from V and 7 bases from J; junction bases left unmatched: 12.

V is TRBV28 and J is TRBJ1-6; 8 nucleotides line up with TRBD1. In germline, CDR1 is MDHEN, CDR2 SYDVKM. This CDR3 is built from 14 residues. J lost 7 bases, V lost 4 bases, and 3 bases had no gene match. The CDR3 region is CASSSGQVNSPLHF. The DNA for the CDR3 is TGTGCCAGCAGTTCGGGACAGGTGAATTCACCCCTCCACTTT.

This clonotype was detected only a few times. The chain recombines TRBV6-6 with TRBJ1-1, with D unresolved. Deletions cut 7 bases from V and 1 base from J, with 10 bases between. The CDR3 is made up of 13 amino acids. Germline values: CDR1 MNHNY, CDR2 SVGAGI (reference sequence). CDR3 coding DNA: TGTGCCAGCAACCTAGGCCCGAACACTGAAGCTTTCTTT. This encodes CASNLGPNTEAFF.

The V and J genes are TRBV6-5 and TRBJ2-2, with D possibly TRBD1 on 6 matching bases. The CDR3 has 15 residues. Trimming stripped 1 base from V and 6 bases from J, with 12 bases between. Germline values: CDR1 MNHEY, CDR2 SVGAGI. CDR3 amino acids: CASSYWGRLAGELFF. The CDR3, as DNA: TGTGCCAGCAGTTACTGGGGGCGGTTGGCCGGGGAGCTGTTTTTT.

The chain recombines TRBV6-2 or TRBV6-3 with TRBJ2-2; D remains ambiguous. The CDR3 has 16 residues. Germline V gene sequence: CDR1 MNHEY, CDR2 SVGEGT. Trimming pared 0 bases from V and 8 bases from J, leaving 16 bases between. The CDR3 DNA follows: TGTGCCAGCAGTTACTCGAGAGTTCCCGGTAGGGGGGAGCTGTTTTTT. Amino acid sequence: CASSYSRVPGRGELFF.